The text below deals with one T cell receptor (beta chain). The data are from a study of blood T cell repertoires in COVID-19. TCRdb keeps only in-frame clones here, not all; method: immunoSEQ multiplex PCR. The sample records a few hundred thousand clones, around 90% being singletons. V lost 6 bases and J lost 1, with 3 bases in between. The CDR3 loop spans 11 amino acids. Germline CDR1 reads MNHEY; CDR2 reads SVGAGI. J is TRBJ1-1 and V is TRBV6-5; D is undetermined. The TCR comes from a woman in her 40s who had recovered from COVID-19. What was sequenced was peripheral blood. CDR3 in amino acids: CASSRNTEAFF. The CDR3 region has the DNA TGTGCCAGCAGCCGGAACACTGAAGCTTTCTTT.